This T cell receptor beta chain was sequenced during a study of T cells after yellow fever vaccination. The ends lost 3 bases at V and 5 bases at J; junction bases unmatched: 10. From germline, CDR1 is SGHRS and CDR2 YFSETQ. This CDR3 region has 16 residues. Using its own MiXCR run on the 5' RACE reads, TCRdb lists one record per CDR3 protein. Of approximately 610,000 distinct CDR3 sequences listed, approximately 16% were seen once; the top ten hold roughly a sixth. This clonotype has a handful of counts. This TCR was sampled from a man aged 18-30 years who received the YFV17D yellow fever vaccine. Sequencing used PBMCs, obtained around 5 days after the first yellow fever vaccination. The J gene is TRBJ2-2, the V gene TRBV5-1; 7 bases fit TRBD1. The CDR3 nucleotides are TGCGCCAGCAGCTCCGCCACAGGGGCGGAAACCGGGGAGCTGTTTTTT. Translation: CASSSATGAETGELFF.